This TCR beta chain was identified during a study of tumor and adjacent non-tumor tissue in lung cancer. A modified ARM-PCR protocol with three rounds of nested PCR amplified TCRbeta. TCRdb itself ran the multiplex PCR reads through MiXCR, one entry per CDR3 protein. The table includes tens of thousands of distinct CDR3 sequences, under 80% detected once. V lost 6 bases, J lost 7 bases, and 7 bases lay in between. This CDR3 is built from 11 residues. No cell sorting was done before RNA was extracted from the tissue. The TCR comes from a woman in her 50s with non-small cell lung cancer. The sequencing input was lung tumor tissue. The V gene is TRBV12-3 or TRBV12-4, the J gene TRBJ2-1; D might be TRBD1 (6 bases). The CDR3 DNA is TGTGCCAGCAGAGGGGGAAATGAGCAGTTCTTC. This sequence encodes CASRGGNEQFF.